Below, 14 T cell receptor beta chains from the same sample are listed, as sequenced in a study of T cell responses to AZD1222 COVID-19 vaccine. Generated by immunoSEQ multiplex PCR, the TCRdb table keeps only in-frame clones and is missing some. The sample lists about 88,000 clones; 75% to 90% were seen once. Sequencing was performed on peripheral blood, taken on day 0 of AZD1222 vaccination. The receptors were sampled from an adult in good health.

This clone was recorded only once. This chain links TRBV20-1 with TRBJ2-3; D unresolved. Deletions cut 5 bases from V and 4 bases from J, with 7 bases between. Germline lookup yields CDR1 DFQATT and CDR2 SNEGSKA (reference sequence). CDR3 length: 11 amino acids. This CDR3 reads CSAPRPDTQYF. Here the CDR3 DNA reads TGCAGTGCTCCTCGCCCAGATACGCAGTATTTT.

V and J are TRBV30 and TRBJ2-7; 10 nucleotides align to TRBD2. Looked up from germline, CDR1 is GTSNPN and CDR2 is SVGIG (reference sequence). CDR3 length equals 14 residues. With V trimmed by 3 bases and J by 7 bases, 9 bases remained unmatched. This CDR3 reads CAWSRLAGSKEQYF. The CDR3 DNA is TGTGCCTGGAGCCGACTAGCGGGTAGTAAGGAGCAGTACTTC.

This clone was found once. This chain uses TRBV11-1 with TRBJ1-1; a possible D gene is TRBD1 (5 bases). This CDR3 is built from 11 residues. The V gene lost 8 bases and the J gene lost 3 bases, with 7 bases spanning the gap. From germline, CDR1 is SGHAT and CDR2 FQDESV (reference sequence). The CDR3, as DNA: TGTGCCAGCGTCAGGGACACTGAAGCTTTCTTT. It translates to CASVRDTEAFF.

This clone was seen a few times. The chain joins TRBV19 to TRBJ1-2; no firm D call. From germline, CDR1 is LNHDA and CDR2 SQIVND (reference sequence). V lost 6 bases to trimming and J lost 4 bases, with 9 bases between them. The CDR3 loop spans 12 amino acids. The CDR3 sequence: CASRQKSYGYTF. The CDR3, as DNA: TGTGCCAGTAGGCAAAAAAGCTATGGCTACACCTTC.

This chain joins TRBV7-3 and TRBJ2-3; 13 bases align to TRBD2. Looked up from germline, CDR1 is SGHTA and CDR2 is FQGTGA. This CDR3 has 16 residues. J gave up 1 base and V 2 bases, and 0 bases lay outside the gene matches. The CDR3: CASSLGLAGGTDTQYF. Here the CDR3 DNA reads TGTGCCAGCAGCTTAGGACTAGCGGGGGGCACAGATACGCAGTATTTT.

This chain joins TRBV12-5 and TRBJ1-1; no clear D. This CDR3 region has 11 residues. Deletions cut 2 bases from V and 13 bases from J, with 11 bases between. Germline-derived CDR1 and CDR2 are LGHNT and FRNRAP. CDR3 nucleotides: TGTGCTAGTGGTTTGTTCGGAGTCGGTTTCTTT. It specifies CASGLFGVGFF. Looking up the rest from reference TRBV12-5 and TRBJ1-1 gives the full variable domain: DARVTQTPRHKVTEMGQEVTMRCQPILGHNTVFWYRQTMMQGLELLAYFRNRAPLDDSGMPKDRFSAEMPDATLATLKIQPSEPRDSAVYFCASGLFGVGFFGQGTRLTVV.

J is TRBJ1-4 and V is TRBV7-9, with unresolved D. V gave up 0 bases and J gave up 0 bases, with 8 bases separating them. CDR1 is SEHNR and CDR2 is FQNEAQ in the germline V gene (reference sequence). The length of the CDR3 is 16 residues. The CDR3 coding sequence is TGTGCCAGCAGCTTAGCGCCGAAGGCAACTAATGAAAAACTGTTTTTT. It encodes CASSLAPKATNEKLFF.

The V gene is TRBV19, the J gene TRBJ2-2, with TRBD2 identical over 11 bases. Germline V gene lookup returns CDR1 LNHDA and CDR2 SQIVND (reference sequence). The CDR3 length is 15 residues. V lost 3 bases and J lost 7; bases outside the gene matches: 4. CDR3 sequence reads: CASSILAGGLGELFF. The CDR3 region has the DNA TGTGCCAGTAGTATTCTAGCGGGAGGTCTCGGGGAGCTGTTTTTT.

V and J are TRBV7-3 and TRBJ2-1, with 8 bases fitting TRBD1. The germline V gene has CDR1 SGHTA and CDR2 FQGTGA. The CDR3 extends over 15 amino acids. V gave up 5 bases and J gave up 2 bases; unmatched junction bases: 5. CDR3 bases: TGTGCCAGCAGCCCACAGGGGGGAACCTACAATGAGCAGTTCTTC. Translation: CASSPQGGTYNEQFF.

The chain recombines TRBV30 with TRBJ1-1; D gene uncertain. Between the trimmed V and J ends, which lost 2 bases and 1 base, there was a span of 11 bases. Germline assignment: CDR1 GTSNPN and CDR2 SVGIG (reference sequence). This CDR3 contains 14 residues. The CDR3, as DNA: TGTGCCTGGAGTTTGCAGGAGGAGAACACTGAAGCTTTCTTT. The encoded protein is CAWSLQEENTEAFF.

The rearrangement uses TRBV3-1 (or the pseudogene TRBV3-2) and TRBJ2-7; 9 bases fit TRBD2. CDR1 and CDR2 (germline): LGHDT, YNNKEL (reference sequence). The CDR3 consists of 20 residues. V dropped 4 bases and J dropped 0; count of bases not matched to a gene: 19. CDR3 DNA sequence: TGTGCCAGCAGCCCCGGGACTAGCTATCCTCGGCCAAGAAGCTCCTACGAGCAGTACTTC. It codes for CASSPGTSYPRPRSSYEQYF.

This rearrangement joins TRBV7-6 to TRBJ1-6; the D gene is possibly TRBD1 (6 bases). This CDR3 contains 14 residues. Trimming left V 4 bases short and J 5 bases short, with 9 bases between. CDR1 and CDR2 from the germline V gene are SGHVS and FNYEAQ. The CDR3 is CASSSYRDNSPLHF. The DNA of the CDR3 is TGTGCCAGCAGCTCTTACAGGGATAATTCACCCCTCCACTTT.

This CDR3 reads CASSSGQVKPPSYEQYF. The CDR3 DNA reads as TGCGCCAGCAGCTCCGGACAGGTTAAGCCCCCCTCCTACGAGCAGTACTTC. The J gene is TRBJ2-7, the V gene TRBV5-1; TRBD1 matches 7 bases. V was pared by 3 bases and J by 0 bases, with 12 bases of the junction left unmatched. CDR1 is SGHRS, CDR2 YFSETQ, per germline. The CDR3 is 17 amino acids.

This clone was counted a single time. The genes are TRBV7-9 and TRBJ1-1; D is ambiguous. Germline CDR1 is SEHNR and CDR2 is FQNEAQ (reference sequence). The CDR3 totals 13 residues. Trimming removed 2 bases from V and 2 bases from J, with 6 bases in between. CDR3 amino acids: CASSLYGNTEAFF. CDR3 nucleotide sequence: TGTGCCAGCAGCTTATATGGTAACACTGAAGCTTTCTTT.